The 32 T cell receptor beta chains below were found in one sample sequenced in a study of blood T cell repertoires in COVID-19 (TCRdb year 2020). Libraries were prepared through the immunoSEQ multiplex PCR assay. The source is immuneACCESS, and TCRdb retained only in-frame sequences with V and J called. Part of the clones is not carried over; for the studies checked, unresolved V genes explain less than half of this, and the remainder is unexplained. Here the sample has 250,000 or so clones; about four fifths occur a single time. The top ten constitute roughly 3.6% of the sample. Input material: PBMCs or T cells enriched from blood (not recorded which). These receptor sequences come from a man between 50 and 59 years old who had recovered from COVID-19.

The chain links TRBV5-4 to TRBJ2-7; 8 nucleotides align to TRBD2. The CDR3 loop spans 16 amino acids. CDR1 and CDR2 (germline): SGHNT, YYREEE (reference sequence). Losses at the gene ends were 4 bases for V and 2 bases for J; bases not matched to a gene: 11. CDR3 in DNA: TGTGCCAGCAGCCCATCACGGGGGACTAGTCCCTACGAGCAGTACTTC. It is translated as CASSPSRGTSPYEQYF.

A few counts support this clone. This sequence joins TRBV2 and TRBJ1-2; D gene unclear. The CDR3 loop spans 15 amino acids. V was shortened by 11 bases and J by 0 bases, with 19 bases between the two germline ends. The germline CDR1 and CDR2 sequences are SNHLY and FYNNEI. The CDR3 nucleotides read TGTGCCGGACGGCCGGGGTGGGCAGCTAACTATGGCTACACCTTC. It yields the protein CAGRPGWAANYGYTF. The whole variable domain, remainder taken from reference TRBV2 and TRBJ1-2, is EPEVTQTPSHQVTQMGQEVILRCVPISNHLYFYWYRQILGQKVEFLVSFYNNEISEKSEIFDDQFSVERPDGSNFTLKIRSTKLEDSAMYFCAGRPGWAANYGYTFGSGTRLTVV.

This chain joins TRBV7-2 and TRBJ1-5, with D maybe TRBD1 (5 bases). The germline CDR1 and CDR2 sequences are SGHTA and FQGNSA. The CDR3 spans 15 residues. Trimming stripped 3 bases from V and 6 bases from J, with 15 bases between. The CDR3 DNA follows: TGTGCCAGCAGCTTGGGGCAGGTCGGGAGTCAGCCCCAGCATTTT. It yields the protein CASSLGQVGSQPQHF. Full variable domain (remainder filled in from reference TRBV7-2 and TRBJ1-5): GAGVSQSPSNKVTEKGKDVELRCDPISGHTALYWYRQSLGQGLEFLIYFQGNSAPDKSGLPSDRFSAERTGGSVSTLTIQRTQQEDSAVYLCASSLGQVGSQPQHFGDGTRLSIL.

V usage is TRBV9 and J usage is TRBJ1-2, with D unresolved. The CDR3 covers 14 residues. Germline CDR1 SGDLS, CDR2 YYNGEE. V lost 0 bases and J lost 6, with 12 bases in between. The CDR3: CASSVAQGRNGYTF. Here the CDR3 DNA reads TGTGCCAGCAGCGTAGCTCAAGGGAGGAATGGCTACACCTTC. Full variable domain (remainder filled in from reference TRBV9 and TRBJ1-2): DSGVTQTPKHLITATGQRVTLRCSPRSGDLSVYWYQQSLDQGLQFLIQYYNGEERAKGNILERFSAQQFPDLHSELNLSSLELGDSALYFCASSVAQGRNGYTFGSGTRLTVV.

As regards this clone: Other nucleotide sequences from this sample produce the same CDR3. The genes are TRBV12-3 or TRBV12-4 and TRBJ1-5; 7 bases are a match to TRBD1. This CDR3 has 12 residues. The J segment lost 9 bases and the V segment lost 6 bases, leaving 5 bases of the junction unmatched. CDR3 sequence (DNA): TGTGCCAGCAGCCCAGGGGGGCGGCCCCAGCATTTT. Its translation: CASSPGGRPQHF.

CDR3: CASSQSNTDTQYF. CDR3 bases: TGTGCCAGCAGCCAATCAAACACAGATACGCAGTATTTT. J is TRBJ2-3 and V is TRBV3-1 (or the pseudogene TRBV3-2); D is ambiguous. This CDR3 spans 13 amino acids. Deletions cut 2 bases from V and 2 bases from J, with 5 bases between. Germline lookup yields CDR1 LGHDT and CDR2 YNNKEL (reference sequence).

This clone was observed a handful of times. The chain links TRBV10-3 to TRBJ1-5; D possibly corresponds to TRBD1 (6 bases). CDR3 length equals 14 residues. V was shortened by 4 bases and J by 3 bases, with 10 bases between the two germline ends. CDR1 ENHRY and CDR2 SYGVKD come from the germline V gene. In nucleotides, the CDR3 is TGTGCCATCAGTGCCGGACAGTACAATCAGCCCCAGCATTTT. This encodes CAISAGQYNQPQHF.

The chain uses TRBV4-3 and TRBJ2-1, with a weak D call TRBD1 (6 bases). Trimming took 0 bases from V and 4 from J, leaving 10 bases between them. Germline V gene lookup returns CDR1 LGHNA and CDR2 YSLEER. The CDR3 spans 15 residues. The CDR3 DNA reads TGCGCCAGCAGCCAAGATAGAGGACAGTACAATGAGCAGTTCTTC. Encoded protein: CASSQDRGQYNEQFF.

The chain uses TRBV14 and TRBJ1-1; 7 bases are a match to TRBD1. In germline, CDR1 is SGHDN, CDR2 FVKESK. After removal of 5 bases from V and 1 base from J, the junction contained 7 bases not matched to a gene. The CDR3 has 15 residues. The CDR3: CASSSRQGPNTEAFF. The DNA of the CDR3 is TGTGCCAGCAGCTCAAGACAGGGTCCGAACACTGAAGCTTTCTTT.

CDR3 DNA: TGTGCCAGCAGCAAAGCGCTGCGGCAGAACTATGGCTACACCTTC. Translation: CASSKALRQNYGYTF. The chain has TRBV21-1 and TRBJ1-2. TRBV21-1 has pseudogene status. This CDR3 contains 15 residues.

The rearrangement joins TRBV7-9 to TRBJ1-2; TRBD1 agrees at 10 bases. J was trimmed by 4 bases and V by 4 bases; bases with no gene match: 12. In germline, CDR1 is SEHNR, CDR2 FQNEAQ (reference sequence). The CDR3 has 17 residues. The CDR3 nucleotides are TGTGCCAGCAGCTACAGACAGGGGGCAGGGATCGTCTATGGCTACACCTTC. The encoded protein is CASSYRQGAGIVYGYTF.

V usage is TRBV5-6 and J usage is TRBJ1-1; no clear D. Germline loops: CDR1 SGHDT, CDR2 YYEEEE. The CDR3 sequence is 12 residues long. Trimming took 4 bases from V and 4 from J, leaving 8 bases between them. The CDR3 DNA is TGTGCCAGCAGCCGGGGTGCCACTGAAGCTTTCTTT. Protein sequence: CASSRGATEAFF.

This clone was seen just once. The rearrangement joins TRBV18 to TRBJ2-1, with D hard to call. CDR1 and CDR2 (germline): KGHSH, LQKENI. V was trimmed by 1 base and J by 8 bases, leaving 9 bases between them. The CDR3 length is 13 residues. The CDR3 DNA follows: TGTGCCAGCTCACCACGCCAGATCGATGAGCAGTTCTTC. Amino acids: CASSPRQIDEQFF. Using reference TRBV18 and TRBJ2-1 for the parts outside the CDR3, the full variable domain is NAGVMQNPRHLVRRRGQEARLRCSPMKGHSHVYWYRQLPEEGLKFMVYLQKENIIDESGMPKERFSAEFPKEGPSILRIQQVVRGDSAAYFCASSPRQIDEQFFGPGTRLTVL.

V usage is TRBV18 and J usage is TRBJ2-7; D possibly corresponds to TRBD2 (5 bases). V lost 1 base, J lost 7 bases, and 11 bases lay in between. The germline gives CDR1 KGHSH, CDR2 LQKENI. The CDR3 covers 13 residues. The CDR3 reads CASSPRESGEQYF. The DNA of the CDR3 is TGTGCCAGCTCACCACGGGAGTCGGGGGAGCAGTACTTC.

The CDR3 DNA follows: TGTGCTAGTGGTTTCAACAGGGCTCGGGAGCAGTTCTTC. Protein sequence: CASGFNRAREQFF. This sequence joins TRBV12-5 and TRBJ2-1; a possible D gene is TRBD1 (6 bases). Trimming removed 3 bases from V and 10 bases from J, with 13 bases in between. The CDR3 runs 13 residues. Germline V gives CDR1 LGHNT, CDR2 FRNRAP.

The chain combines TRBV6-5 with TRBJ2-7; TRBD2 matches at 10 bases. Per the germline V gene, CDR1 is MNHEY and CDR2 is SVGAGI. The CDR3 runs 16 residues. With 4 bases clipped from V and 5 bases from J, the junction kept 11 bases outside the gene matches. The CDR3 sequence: CASSWQLAGAIHEQYF. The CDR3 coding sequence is TGTGCCAGCAGTTGGCAGCTAGCGGGAGCCATCCACGAGCAGTACTTC.

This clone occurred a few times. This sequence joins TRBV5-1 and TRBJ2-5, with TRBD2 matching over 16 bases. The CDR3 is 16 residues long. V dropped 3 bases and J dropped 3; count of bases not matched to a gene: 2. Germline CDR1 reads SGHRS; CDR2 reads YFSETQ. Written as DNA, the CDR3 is TGCGCCAGCAGCTCAGGGACTAGCGGGAGGGAAGAGACCCAGTACTTC. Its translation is CASSSGTSGREETQYF.

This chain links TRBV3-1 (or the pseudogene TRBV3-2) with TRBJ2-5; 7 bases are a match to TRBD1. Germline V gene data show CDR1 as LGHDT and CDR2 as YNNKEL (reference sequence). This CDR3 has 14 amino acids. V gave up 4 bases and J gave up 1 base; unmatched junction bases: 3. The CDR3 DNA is TGTGCCAGCAGCCCGACAGGGTTCCAAGAGACCCAGTACTTC. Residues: CASSPTGFQETQYF.

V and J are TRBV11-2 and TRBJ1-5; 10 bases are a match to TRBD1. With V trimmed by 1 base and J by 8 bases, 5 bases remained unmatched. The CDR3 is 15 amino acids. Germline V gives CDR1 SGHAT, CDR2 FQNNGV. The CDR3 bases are TGTGCCAGCAGCTTAGGGGACAGGGGTTGGGAGCCCCAGCATTTT. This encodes CASSLGDRGWEPQHF.

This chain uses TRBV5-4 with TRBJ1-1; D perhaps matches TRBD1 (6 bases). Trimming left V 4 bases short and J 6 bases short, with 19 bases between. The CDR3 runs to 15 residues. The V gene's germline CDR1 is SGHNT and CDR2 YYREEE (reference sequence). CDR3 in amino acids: CASSPGTGGAAEAFF. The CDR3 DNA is TGTGCCAGCAGCCCAGGTACTGGGGGGGCTGCTGAAGCTTTCTTT.

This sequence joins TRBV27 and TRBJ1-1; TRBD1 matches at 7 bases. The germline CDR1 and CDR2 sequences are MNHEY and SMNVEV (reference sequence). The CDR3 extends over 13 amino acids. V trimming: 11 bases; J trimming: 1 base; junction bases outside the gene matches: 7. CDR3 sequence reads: CAARGQPNTEAFF. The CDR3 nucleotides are TGTGCCGCAAGGGGACAGCCGAACACTGAAGCTTTCTTT.

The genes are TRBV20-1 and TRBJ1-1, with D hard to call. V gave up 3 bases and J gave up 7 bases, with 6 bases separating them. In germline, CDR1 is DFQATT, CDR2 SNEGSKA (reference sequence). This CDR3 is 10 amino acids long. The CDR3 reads CSARTGEAFF. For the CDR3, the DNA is TGCAGTGCTAGGACTGGTGAAGCTTTCTTT.

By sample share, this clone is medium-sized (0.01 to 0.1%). CDR3 sequence reads: CASSAGQLNQPQHF. DNA of the CDR3: TGTGCCAGCAGCGCGGGACAGCTAAATCAGCCCCAGCATTTT. The genes are TRBV9 and TRBJ1-5; TRBD1 agrees at 7 bases. This CDR3 is built from 14 residues. Germline V gene sequence: CDR1 SGDLS, CDR2 YYNGEE. J lost 4 bases, V lost 3 bases, and 4 bases had no gene match.

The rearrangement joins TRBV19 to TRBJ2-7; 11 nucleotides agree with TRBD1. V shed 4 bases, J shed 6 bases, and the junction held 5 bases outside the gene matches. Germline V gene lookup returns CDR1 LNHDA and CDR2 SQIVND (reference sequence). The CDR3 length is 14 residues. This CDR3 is CASSKDRGRLEQYF. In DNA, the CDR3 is TGTGCCAGTAGTAAGGACAGGGGGCGGCTCGAGCAGTACTTC.

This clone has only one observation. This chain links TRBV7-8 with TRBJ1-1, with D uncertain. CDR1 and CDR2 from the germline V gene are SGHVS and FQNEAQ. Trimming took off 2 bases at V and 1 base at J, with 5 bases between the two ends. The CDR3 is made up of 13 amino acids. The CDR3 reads CASSLTPNTEAFF. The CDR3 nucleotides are TGTGCCAGCAGCTTAACACCGAACACTGAAGCTTTCTTT.

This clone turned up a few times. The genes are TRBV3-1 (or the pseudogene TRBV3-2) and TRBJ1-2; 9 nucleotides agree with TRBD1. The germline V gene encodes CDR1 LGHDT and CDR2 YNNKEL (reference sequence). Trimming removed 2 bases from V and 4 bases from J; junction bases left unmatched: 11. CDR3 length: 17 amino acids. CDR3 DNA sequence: TGTGCCAGCAGCCAATCCCCGGGACAGGGACGGGGCTATGGCTACACCTTC. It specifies CASSQSPGQGRGYGYTF.

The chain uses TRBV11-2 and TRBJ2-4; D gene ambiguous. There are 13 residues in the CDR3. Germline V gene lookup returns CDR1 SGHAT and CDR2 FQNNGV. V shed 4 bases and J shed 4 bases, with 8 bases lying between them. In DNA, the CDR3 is TGTGCCAGCAGCTGGAGCAGAAAAAACATTCAGTACTTC. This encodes CASSWSRKNIQYF. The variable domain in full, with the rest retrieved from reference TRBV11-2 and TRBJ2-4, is EAGVAQSPRYKIIEKRQSVAFWCNPISGHATLYWYQQILGQGPKLLIQFQNNGVVDDSQLPKDRFSAERLKGVDSTLKIQPAKLEDSAVYLCASSWSRKNIQYFGAGTRLSVL.

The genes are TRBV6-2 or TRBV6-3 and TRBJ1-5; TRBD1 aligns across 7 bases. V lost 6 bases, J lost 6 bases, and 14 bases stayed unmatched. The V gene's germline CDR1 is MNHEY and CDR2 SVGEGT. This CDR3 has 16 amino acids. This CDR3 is CASSTLQGLGGQPQHF. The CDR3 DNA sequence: TGTGCCAGCAGCACCCTACAGGGGCTCGGGGGTCAGCCCCAGCATTTT.

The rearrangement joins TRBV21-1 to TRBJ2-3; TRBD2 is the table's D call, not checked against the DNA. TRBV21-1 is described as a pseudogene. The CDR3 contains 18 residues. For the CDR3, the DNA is TGTGCCAGCAGCAAAGAGTCACACAGACTAGTTCCAACATCGGGTTGGTATTTT. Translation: CASSKESHRLVPTSGWYF.

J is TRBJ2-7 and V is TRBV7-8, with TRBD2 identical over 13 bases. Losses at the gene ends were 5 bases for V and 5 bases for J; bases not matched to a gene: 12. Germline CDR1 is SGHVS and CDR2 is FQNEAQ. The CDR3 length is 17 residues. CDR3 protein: CASSRTSGGPQLHEQYF. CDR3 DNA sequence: TGTGCCAGCAGCCGGACTAGCGGGGGCCCCCAGTTGCACGAGCAGTACTTC.

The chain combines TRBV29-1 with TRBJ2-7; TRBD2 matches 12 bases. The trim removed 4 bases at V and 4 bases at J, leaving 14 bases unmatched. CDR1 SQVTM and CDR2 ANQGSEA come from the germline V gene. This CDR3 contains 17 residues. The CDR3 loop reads CSVGGAQTSGSAYEQYF. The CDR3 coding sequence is TGCAGCGTTGGTGGCGCCCAGACTAGCGGGAGTGCATACGAGCAGTACTTC.

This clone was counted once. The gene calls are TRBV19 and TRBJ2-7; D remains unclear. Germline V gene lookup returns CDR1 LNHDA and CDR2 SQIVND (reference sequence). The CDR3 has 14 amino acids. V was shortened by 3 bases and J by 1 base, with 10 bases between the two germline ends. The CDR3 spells CASSIGVGSYEQYF. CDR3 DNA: TGTGCCAGTAGTATCGGAGTCGGGTCCTACGAGCAGTACTTC.